This record looks at one T cell receptor (beta chain) sequence and its context. What it binds is not known. This record comes from a study of response to subunit inactivated influenza vaccine. TCRdb used MiXCR to reprocess the RT-PCR reads, holding one entry per CDR3 protein. Among about 700,000 distinct CDR3 sequences listed, roughly 15% were seen once. The germline gives CDR1 SGHVS, CDR2 FNYEAQ. V dropped 1 base and J dropped 7 bases, with 17 bases sitting between them. This CDR3 has 16 amino acids. The study, taken as a whole, reports: The authors proposed limited new T cell recruitment per seasonal influenza vaccination.

J is TRBJ2-1 and V is TRBV7-6; either TRBD1 or TRBD2 may supply D (6 bases each). The starting material was PBMCs from blood, obtained 14 days before vaccination. This receptor was identified in a middle-aged man who received an inactivated influenza vaccine. In DNA, the CDR3 is TGTGCCAGCAGCTTAGTCGGGGGCAGGCTGATTAATGAGCAGTTCTTC. Protein: CASSLVGGRLINEQFF.